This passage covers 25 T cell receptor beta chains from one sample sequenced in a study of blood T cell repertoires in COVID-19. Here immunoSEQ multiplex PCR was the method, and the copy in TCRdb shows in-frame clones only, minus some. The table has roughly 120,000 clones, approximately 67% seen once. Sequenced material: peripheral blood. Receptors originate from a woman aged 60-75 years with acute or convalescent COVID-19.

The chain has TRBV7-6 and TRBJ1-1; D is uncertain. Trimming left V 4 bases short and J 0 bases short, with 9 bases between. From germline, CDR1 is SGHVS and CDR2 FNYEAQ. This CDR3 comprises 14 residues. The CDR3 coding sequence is TGTGCCAGCAGCTGGGGAGGTATGAACACTGAAGCTTTCTTT. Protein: CASSWGGMNTEAFF.

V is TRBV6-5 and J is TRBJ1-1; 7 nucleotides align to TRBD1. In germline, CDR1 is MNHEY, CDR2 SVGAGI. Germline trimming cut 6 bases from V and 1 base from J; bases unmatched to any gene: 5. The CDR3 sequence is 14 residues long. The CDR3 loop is CASRPDRENTEAFF. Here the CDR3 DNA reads TGTGCCAGCAGACCCGACAGGGAGAACACTGAAGCTTTCTTT.

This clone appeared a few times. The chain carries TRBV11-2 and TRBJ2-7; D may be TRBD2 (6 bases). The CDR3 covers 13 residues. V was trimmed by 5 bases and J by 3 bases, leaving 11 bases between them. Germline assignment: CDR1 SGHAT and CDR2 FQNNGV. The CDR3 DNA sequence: TGTGCCAGCAGCCCCGGGGGAAGCTACGAGCAGTACTTC. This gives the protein CASSPGGSYEQYF. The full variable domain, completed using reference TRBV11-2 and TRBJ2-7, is EAGVAQSPRYKIIEKRQSVAFWCNPISGHATLYWYQQILGQGPKLLIQFQNNGVVDDSQLPKDRFSAERLKGVDSTLKIQPAKLEDSAVYLCASSPGGSYEQYFGPGTRLTVT.

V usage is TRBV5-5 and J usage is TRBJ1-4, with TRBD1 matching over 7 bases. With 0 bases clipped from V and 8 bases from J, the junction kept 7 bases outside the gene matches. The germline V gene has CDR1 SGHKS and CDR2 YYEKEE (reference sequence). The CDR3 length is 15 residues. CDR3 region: CASSLGDRVPEKLFF. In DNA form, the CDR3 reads TGTGCCAGCAGCTTGGGAGACAGGGTACCCGAAAAACTGTTTTTT.

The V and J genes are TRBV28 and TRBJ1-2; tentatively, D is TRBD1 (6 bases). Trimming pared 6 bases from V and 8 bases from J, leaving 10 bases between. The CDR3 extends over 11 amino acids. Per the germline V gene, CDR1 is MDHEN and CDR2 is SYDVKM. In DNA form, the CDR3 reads TGTGCCAGCAGGTCAGGGGTCGGCTACACCTTC. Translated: CASRSGVGYTF.

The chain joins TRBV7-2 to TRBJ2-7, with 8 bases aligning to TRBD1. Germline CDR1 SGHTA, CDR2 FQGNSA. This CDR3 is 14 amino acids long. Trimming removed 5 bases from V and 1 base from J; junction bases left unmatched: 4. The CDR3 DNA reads TGTGCCAGCAGCGAGAGGGACAGGTCCTACGAGCAGTACTTC. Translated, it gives CASSERDRSYEQYF.

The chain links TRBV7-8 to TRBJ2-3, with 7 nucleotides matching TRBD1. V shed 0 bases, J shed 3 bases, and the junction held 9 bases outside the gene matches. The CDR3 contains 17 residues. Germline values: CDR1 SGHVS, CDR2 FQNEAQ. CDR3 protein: CASSLARGGISTDTQYF. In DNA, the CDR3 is TGTGCCAGCAGCTTAGCGCGAGGGGGCATATCGACAGATACGCAGTATTTT.

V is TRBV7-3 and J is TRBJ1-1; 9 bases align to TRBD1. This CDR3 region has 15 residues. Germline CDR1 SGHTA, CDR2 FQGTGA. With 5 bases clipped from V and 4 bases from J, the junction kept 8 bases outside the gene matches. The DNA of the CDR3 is TGTGCCAGCAGCCCTGGACAGGGGAAGATCACTGAAGCTTTCTTT. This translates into CASSPGQGKITEAFF.

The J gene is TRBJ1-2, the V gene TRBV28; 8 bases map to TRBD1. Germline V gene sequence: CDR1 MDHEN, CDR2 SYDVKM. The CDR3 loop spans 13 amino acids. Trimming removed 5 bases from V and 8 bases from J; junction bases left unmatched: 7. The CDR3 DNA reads TGTGCCAGCAGTACGGACAGGGCAAGGGGCTACACCTTC. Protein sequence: CASSTDRARGYTF.

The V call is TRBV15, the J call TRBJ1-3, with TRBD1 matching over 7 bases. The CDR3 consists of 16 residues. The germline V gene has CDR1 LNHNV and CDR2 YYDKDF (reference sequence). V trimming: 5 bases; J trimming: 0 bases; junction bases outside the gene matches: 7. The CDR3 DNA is TGTGCCACCAGCTCCGACAGGGCAGTCTCTGGAAACACCATATATTTT. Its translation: CATSSDRAVSGNTIYF.

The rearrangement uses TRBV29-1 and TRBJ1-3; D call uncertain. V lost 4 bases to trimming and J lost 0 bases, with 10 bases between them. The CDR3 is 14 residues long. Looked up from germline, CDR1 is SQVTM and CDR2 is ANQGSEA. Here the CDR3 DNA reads TGCAGCGTTGTCCTGGGCAGCTCTGGAAACACCATATATTTT. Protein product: CSVVLGSSGNTIYF.

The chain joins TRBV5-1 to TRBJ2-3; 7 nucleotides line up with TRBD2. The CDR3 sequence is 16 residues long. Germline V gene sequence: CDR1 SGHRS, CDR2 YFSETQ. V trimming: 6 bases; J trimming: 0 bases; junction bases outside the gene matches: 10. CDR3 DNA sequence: TGCGCCAGCAACTCGGGCGGGGGTCCTAGCACAGATACGCAGTATTTT. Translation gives CASNSGGGPSTDTQYF.

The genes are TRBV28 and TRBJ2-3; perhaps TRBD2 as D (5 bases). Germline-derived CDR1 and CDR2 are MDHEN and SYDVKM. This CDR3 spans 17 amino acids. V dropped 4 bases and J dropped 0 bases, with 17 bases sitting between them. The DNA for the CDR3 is TGTGCCAGCAGTTCCCCCACCTTACTAGTGAGCACAGATACGCAGTATTTT. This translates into CASSSPTLLVSTDTQYF.

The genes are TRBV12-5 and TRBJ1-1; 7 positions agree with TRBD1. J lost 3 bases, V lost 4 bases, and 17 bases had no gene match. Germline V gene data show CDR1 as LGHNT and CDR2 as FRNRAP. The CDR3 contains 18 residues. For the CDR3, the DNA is TGTGCTAGTGGTTCGGGGGACAGAGCTCTTCGTTCGGACACTGAAGCTTTCTTT. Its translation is CASGSGDRALRSDTEAFF.

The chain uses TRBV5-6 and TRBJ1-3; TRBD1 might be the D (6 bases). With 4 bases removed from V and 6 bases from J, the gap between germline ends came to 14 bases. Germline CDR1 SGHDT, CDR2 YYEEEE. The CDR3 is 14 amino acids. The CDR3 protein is CASSKGGGANTIYF. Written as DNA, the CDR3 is TGTGCCAGCAGCAAAGGGGGGGGCGCAAACACCATATATTTT.

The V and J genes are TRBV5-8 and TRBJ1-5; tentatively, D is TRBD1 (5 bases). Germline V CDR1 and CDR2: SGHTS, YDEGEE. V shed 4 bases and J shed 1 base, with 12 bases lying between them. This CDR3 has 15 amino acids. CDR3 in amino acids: CASSSRVRSNQPQHF. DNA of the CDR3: TGTGCCAGCAGCAGCAGGGTGAGGAGCAATCAGCCCCAGCATTTT. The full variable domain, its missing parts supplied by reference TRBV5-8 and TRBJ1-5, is EAGVTQSPTHLIKTRGQQATLRCSPISGHTSVYWYQQALGLGLQFLLWYDEGEERNRGNFPPRFSGRQFPNYSSELNVNALELEDSALYLCASSSRVRSNQPQHFGDGTRLSIL.

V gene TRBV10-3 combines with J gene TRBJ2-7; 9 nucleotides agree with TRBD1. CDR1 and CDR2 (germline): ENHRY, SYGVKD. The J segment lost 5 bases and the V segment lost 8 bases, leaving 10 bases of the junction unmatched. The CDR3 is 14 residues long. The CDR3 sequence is CAIGSDRGADEQYF. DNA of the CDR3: TGTGCCATCGGGTCGGACAGGGGTGCCGACGAGCAGTACTTC.

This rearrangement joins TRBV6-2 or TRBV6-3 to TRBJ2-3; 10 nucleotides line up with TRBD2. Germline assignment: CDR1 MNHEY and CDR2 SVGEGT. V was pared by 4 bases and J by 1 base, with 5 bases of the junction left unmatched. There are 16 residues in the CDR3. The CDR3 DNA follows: TGTGCCAGCAGTTTCCCAACTAGCGGGGGCACAGATACGCAGTATTTT. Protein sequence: CASSFPTSGGTDTQYF.

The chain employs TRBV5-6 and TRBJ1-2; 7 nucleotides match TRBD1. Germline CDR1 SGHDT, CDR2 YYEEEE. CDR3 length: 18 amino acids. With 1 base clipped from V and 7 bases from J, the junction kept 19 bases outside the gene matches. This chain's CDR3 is CASSLRTADRASSRGYTF. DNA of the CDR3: TGTGCCAGCAGCTTGCGGACTGCCGACAGGGCCAGTTCGCGTGGCTACACCTTC.

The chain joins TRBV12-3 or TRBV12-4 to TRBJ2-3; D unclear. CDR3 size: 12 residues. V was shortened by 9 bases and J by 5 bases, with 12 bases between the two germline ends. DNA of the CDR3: TGTGCCAGTATGACAAATATAGATACGCAGTATTTT. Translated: CASMTNIDTQYF.

Here the CDR3 DNA reads TGCAGCGTTGCCCCGCCAGGGATCCGGAACACCATATATTTT. Protein: CSVAPPGIRNTIYF. This chain connects TRBV29-1 to TRBJ1-3; TRBD1 might be the D (5 bases). Looked up from germline, CDR1 is SQVTM and CDR2 is ANQGSEA. This CDR3 is built from 14 residues. Trimming shortened V by 4 bases and J by 7 bases, and 17 bases separated the two germline ends.

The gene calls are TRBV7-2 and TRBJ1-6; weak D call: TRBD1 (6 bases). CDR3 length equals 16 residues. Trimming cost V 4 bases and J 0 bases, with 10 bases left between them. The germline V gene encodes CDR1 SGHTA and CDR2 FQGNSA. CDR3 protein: CASSSTGSSYNSPLHF. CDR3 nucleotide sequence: TGTGCCAGCAGCTCCACAGGGAGCTCCTATAATTCACCCCTCCACTTT.

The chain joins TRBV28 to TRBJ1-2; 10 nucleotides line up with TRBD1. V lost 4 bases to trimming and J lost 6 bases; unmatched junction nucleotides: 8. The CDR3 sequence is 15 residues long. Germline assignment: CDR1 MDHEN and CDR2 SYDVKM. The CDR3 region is CASSSRGQGIHGYTF. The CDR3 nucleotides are TGTGCCAGCAGTTCCCGGGGACAGGGGATTCATGGCTACACCTTC.

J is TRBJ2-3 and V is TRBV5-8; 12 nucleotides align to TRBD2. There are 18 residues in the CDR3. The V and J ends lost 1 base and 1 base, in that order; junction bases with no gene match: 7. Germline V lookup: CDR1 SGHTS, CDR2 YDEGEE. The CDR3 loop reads CASSLRLAGGRGTDTQYF. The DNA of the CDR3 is TGTGCCAGCAGCTTGAGGCTAGCGGGGGGGCGGGGCACAGATACGCAGTATTTT.

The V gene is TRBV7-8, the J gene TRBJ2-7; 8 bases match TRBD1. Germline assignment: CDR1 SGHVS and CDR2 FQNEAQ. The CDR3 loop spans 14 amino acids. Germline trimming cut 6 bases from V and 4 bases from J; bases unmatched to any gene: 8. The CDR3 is CASRTGTGGYEQYF. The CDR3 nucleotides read TGTGCCAGCAGAACCGGGACAGGCGGTTACGAGCAGTACTTC.